This is a list of T cell receptor beta chains from one sample in a study of T cell responses to AZD1222 COVID-19 vaccine. Data came from immunoSEQ multiplex PCR; TCRdb stores just in-frame clones and leaves some out. The repertoire holds 150,000 to 190,000 clones, with 90% as singletons. Specimen: peripheral blood, collected on day 0 of AZD1222 vaccination. These receptors all stem from an adult in good health. The conserved cysteine and the conserved F or W are not part of the CDR3 here.

TRBV30,AWSTGDPQPQH
TRBV5-1,ASSLGGLSNQPQH
TRBV28,ASSRQGHYGYT
TRBV28,ASTPAQGARGYT
TRBV15,ATSIDGHSGANVLT
TRBV11-2,ASSLGGSQPQH
TRBV27,ASSRSPRLTNEKLF
TRBV6-2/TRBV6-3,ASSDAGGNEQF
TRBV5-1,ASSPSSGTSKTQY
TRBV25-1,ASSSDSSDTQY
TRBV6-6,ASRRPGQGYGYT
TRBV4-3,ASSQNRGLAVAKNIQY
TRBV28,ASSPRGGVKETQY